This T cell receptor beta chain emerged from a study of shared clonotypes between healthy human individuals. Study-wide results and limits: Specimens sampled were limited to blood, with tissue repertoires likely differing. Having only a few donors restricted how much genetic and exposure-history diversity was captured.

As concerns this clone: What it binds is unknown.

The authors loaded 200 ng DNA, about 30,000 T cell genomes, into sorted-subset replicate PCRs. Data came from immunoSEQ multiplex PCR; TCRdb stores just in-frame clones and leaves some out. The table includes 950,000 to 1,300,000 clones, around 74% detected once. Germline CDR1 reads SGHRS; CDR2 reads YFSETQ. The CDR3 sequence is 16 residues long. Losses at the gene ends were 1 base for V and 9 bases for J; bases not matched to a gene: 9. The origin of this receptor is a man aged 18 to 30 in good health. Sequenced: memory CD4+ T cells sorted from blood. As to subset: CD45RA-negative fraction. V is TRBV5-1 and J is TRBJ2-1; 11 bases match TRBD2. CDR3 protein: CASSLTGSGRAFEQFF. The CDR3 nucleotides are TGCGCCAGCAGCTTGACCGGTAGCGGGAGGGCCTTTGAGCAGTTCTTC.